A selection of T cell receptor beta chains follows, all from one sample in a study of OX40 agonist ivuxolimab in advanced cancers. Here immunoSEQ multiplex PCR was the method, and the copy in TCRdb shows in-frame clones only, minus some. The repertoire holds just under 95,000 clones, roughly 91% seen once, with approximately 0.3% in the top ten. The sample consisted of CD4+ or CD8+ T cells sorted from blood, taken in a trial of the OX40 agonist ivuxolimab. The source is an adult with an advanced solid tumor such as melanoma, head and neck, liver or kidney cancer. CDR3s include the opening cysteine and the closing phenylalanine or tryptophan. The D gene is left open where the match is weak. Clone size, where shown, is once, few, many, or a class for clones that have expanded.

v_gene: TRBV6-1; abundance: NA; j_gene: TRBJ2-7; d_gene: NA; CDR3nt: TGTGCCAGCGGGACCGCATTTTCCTACGAGCAGTACTTC; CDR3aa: CASGTAFSYEQYF
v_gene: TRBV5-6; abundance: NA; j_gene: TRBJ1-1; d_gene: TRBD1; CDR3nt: TGTGCCAGCAGCTACCGGGACAGGGTTAAGGCTGAAGCTTTCTTT; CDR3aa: CASSYRDRVKAEAFF
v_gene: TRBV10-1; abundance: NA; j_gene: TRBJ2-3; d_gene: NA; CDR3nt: TGCGCCAGCAGGGGGGACCATCTCCCAGATACGCAGTATTTT; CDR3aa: CASRGDHLPDTQYF
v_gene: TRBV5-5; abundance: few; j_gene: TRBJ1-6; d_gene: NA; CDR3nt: TGTGCCAGCAGCCGCCTTCAGGATAATTCACCCCTCCACTTT; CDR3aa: CASSRLQDNSPLHF
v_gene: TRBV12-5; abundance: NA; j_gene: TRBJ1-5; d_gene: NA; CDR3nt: TGTGCTAGTGGTTTGGGGGTACAGGGCTCCCGCAATCAGCCCCAGCATTTT; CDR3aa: CASGLGVQGSRNQPQHF
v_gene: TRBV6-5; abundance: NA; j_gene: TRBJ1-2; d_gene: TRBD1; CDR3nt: TGTGCCAGCAGGGGACAGAACTATGGCTACACCTTC; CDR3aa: CASRGQNYGYTF
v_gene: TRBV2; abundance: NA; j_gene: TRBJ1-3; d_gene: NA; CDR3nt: TGTGCCAGCAATCCAACTGGTGGAAACACCATATATTTT; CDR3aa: CASNPTGGNTIYF
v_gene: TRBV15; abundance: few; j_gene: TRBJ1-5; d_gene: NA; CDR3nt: TGTGCCACCGGCCCACGGGGTAGGGATCAGCCCCAGCATTTT; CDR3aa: CATGPRGRDQPQHF
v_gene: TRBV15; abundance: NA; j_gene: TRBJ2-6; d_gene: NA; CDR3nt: TGTGCCACCAGCAGAGGGGCGACAGGGGCCAACGTCCTGACTTTC; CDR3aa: CATSRGATGANVLTF
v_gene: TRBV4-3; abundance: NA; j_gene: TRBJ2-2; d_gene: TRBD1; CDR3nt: TGCGCCAGCAGCTACGGGACAGGGGCTAATACCGGGGAGCTGTTTTTT; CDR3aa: CASSYGTGANTGELFF
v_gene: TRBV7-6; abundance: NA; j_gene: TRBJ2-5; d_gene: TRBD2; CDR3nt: TGTGCCAGCAGCTTAGCCGACGGGGGGTGGAAAGAGACCCAGTACTTC; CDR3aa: CASSLADGGWKETQYF
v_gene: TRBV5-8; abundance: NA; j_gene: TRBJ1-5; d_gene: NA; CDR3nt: TGTGCCAGCAGCAGAAGGGACCTCCCAAGCAATCAGCCCCAGCATTTT; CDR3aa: CASSRRDLPSNQPQHF
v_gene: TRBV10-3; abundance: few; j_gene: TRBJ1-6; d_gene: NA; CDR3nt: TGTGCCATCAGTGAGAGGGGGAATTCACCCCTCCACTTT; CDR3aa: CAISERGNSPLHF
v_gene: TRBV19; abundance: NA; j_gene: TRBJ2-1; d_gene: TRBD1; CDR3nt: TGTGCCAGTAGTATGGGGACAGGGATTCCTATCTACAATGAGCAGTTCTTC; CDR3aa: CASSMGTGIPIYNEQFF
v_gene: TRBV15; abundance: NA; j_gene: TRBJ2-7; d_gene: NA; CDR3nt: TGTGCCACCAGCAGACAGGGGCCCTCCTACGAGCAGTACTTC; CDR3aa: CATSRQGPSYEQYF
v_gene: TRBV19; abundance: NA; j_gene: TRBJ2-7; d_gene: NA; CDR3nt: TGTGCCACCAGTTCGCAGGGCGAGCAGTACTTC; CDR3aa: CATSSQGEQYF
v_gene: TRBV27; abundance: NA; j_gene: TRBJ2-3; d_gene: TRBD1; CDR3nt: TGTGCCAGCAGTCCCAGGGGGCCATACACAGATACGCAGTATTTT; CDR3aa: CASSPRGPYTDTQYF
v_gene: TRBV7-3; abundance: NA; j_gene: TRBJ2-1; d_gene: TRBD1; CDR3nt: TGTGCCAGCAGCCGCGACAGGGGGCCCCTCAATGAGCAGTTCTTC; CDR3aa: CASSRDRGPLNEQFF
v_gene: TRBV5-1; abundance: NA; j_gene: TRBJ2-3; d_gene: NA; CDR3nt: TGCGCCAGCAGCTTATTCACCGGGACTTCGGCGTCAGATACGCAGTATTTT; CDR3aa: CASSLFTGTSASDTQYF
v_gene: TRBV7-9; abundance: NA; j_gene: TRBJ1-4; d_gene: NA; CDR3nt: TGTGCCAGCTCCTCATACAGGAATAATAATGAAAAACTGTTTTTT; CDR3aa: CASSSYRNNNEKLFF
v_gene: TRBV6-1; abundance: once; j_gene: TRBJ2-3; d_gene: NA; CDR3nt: TGTGCCAGCAGTGAAGCGTACAGGGTGGCAGATACGCAGTATTTT; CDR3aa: CASSEAYRVADTQYF
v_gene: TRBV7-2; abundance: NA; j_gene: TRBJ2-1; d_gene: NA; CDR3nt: TGTGCCAGCCAGCCCAGGTCCTCCTACAATGAGCAGTTCTTC; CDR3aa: CASQPRSSYNEQFF
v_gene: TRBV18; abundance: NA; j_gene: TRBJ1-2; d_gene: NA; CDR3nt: TGTGCCACCTCGACCGACCAGGCGAATGGCTACACCTTC; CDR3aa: CATSTDQANGYTF
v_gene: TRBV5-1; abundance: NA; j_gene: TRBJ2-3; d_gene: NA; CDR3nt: TGCGCCAGCAGCTCCCGACCGGCAGATACGCAGTATTTT; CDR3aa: CASSSRPADTQYF
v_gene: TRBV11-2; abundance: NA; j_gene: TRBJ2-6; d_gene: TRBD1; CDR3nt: TGTGCCAGCAGCGACAGGGGTGCTGGGGCCAACGTCCTGACTTTC; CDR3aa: CASSDRGAGANVLTF
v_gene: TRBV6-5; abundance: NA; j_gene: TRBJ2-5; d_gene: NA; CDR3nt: TGTGCCAGCAGAGGGGGAGAGACCCAGTACTTC; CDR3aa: CASRGGETQYF
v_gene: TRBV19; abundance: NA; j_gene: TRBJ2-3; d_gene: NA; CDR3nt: TGTGCCAGTAGTAATCCGGGTACGCAGTATTTT; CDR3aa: CASSNPGTQYF
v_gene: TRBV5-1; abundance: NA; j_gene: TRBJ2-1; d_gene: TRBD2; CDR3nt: TGCGCCAGCAGCTCGGGACTAGCGGTCTACAATGAGCAGTTCTTC; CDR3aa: CASSSGLAVYNEQFF
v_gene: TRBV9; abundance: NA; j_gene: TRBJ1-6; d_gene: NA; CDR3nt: TGTGCCAGCAGCGGTTGGGGGGTGACACCCCTCCACTTT; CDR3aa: CASSGWGVTPLHF
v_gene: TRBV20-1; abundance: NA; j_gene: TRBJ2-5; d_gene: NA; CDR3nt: TGCAGTGCTGGGACTGGCCTGACCCAGTACTTC; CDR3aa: CSAGTGLTQYF
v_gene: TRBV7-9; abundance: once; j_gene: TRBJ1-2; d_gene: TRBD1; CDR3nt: TGTGCCAGCAGCTTAAGGGTAGACAGGGACTATGGCTACACCTTC; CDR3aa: CASSLRVDRDYGYTF
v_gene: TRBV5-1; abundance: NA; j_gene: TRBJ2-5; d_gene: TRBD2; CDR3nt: TGCGCCAGCCGCCCGGGGGGGGCCCCGGGCACAGAGACCCAGTACTTC; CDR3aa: CASRPGGAPGTETQYF
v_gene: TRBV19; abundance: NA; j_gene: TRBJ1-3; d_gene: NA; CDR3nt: TGTGCCAGTAGTATGGGCCTACGTGGAGCCTCTGGAAGCACCATATATTTT; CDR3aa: CASSMGLRGASGSTIYF
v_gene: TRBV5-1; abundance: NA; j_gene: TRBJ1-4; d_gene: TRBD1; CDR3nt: TGCGCCAGCAGCTTGGATACAGGGGTGGGGGAAAAACTGTTTTTT; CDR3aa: CASSLDTGVGEKLFF
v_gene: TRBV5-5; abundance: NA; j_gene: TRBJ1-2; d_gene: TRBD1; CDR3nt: TGTGCCAGCAGCTATGGACAGGGACCTAGCTACACCTTC; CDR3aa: CASSYGQGPSYTF
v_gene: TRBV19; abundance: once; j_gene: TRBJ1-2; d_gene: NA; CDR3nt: TGTGCCAGTAGTATCGAAGGATTCACCTATGGCTACACCTTC; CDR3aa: CASSIEGFTYGYTF
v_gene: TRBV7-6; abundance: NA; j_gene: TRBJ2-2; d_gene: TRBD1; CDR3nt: TGTGCCAGCAGCTTACTCAGGGGGCAAACCGGGGAGCTGTTTTTT; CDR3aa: CASSLLRGQTGELFF
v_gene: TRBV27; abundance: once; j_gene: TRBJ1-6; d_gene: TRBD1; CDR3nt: TGTGCCAGCAGTTTAGACGCAGGGGGGTATTCACCCCTCCACTTT; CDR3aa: CASSLDAGGYSPLHF
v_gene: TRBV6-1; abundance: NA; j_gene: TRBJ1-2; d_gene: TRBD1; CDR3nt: TGTGCCAGCAGGGGACAGGGGGCTTCTGGGGGCTACACCTTC; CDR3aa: CASRGQGASGGYTF
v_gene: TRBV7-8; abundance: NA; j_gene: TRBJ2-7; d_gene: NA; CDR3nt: TGTGCCAGCAGCCTGAACAGGTTGGGGTACGAGCAGTACTTC; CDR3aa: CASSLNRLGYEQYF
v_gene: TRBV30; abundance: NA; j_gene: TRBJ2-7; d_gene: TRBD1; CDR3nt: TGTGCCTGGAGACAGACAGGGCCCTCCTACGAGCAGTACTTC; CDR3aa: CAWRQTGPSYEQYF